This T cell receptor beta chain was sequenced for a study of shared clonotypes between healthy human individuals. This clone was seen just once. As yet, its antigen is unknown. CD45RO-negative, CCR7-selected cells formed the naive CD8 fraction, which excluded terminally differentiated effector memory CD45RA+ cells. Adults of Caucasian background living in Nashville, Tennessee made up all donors. General study results and limits: Generation probabilities of non-shared clonotypes were lower (relative to those shared by all four donors). Sharing across four donors was highest in naive CD4 (around 5%) and lowest in memory CD8 (approximately 0.4%). Sampling covered blood only; tissue repertoires likely differ.

Method: immunoSEQ multiplex PCR; TCRdb's copy keeps in-frame clones and lacks some. The sample has roughly 890,000 clones, about 91% seen once. Looked up from germline, CDR1 is MNHEY and CDR2 is SMNVEV (reference sequence). The CDR3 covers 15 residues. V lost 2 bases and J 3 bases, leaving 14 bases between the germline ends. The origin of this receptor is a man aged 30 to 45 in good health. The material sequenced was naive CD8+ T cells sorted from blood. This chain uses TRBV27 with TRBJ2-7, with D maybe TRBD1 (5 bases). The CDR3 DNA follows: TGTGCCAGCAGTTTAGTAGGGGAACAGTTCTACGAGCAGTACTTC. Encoded protein: CASSLVGEQFYEQYF.